This T cell receptor (beta chain) was sequenced during a study of cytomegalovirus exposure and HLA in healthy donors. PCR used 60 Vbeta primers and 13 Jbeta primers. TCRdb's copy holds only in-frame clones and misses some; the assay was immunoSEQ multiplex PCR. The sample yields approximately 150,000 clones, roughly 79% seen once. The CDR3 covers 12 residues. Germline-derived CDR1 and CDR2 are SGHAT and FQNNGV. After removal of 4 bases from V and 4 bases from J, the junction contained 0 bases not matched to a gene. Study results and limitations: CMV serostatus alone was available as immune exposure information. It was taken for granted in presence/absence analyses that sequencing depth across donors was roughly uniform. Later analysis demonstrated an association between a missense DCLRE1C variant and TCR beta V- and J-gene trimming.

As for this clone: What it binds is unknown.

Despite likely unrecorded immune exposures, the donors were nominally healthy at the time of sampling. This sequence was found in a woman younger than 30 in good health and CMV-seronegative. The sample consisted of PBMCs. This chain uses TRBV11-2 with TRBJ2-5; 7 nucleotides match TRBD2. The CDR3 is CASSWGGETQYF. DNA of the CDR3: TGTGCCAGCAGCTGGGGGGGAGAGACCCAGTACTTC.